Presented here are 17 T cell receptor beta chains from one specimen sequenced in a study of T-cell memory formation after mild COVID-19 (dated by TCRdb to about 2021). The library was generated by 5' RACE. The instrument was an Illumina NovaSeq 6000. TCRdb redid the processing of the public reads, applying fastp at Q25 and MiXCR, and retained in-frame beta chains. Rows are unified per CDR3 protein, each entry keeping the most common DNA and genes. For this sample the table gives over 450,000 distinct CDR3 sequences, of which around 21% were detected only once. Around 13% of the sample is in the top ten clones. Sample: PBMCs or a T cell subset sorted from them (not recorded which). Receptors were obtained from an adult woman who had mild COVID-19 (a few samples of this study predate the infection). The sample titles of this study are shuffled in the database, so cell type and time point are left out; the donor was told from shared clones.

This clonotype appeared a few times. This rearrangement joins TRBV21-1 to TRBJ2-2; the listed D gene, TRBD2, was not tested against the DNA. TRBV21-1 is marked as a pseudogene. CDR3 length equals 20 residues. This CDR3 reads CASSKGEPRRTSGNTGELFF. For the CDR3, the DNA is TGTGCCAGCAGCAAAGGTGAACCCAGAAGGACTAGCGGGAACACCGGGGAGCTGTTTTTT.

This clonotype was observed a handful of times. This chain connects TRBV5-1 to TRBJ2-7, with 7 bases identical to TRBD1. Germline CDR1 and CDR2: SGHRS and YFSETQ. This CDR3 spans 14 amino acids. V shed 4 bases and J 5 bases; nucleotides not matched to a gene: 9. This CDR3 is CASSPNTGANEQYF. CDR3 DNA: TGCGCCAGCAGCCCAAACACAGGGGCCAACGAGCAGTACTTC. The full variable domain, in which reference TRBV5-1 and TRBJ2-7 provide the parts outside the CDR3, is KAGVTQTPRYLIKTRGQQVTLSCSPISGHRSVSWYQQTPGQGLQFLFEYFSETQRNKGNFPGRFSGRQFSNSRSEMNVSTLELGDSALYLCASSPNTGANEQYFGPGTRLTVT.

The chain recombines TRBV29-1 with TRBJ2-3; D uncertain. Trimming shortened V by 0 bases and J by 3 bases, and 13 bases separated the two germline ends. Germline V gene lookup returns CDR1 SQVTM and CDR2 ANQGSEA. CDR3 size: 15 residues. The CDR3 DNA reads as TGCAGCGTTGAAGATTGGTCTGGCCGGACAGATACGCAGTATTTT. Protein sequence: CSVEDWSGRTDTQYF.

This clonotype was picked up many times. The rearrangement joins TRBV27 to TRBJ2-3; D unclear. Deletions cut 3 bases from V and 2 bases from J, with 12 bases between. The germline V gene has CDR1 MNHEY and CDR2 SMNVEV (reference sequence). This CDR3 is 15 amino acids long. The CDR3: CASSFRGSYTDTQYF. CDR3 DNA: TGTGCCAGCAGTTTTCGAGGCAGCTACACAGATACGCAGTATTTT.

The chain recombines TRBV6-5 with TRBJ2-1; 11 nucleotides line up with TRBD2. CDR1 is MNHEY and CDR2 is SVGAGI in the germline V gene. The CDR3 is 15 residues long. With 7 bases clipped from V and 2 bases from J, the junction kept 4 bases outside the gene matches. Here the CDR3 DNA reads TGTGCCAGCACCCCGGGACTAGCGGCCTACAATGAGCAGTTCTTC. Protein: CASTPGLAAYNEQFF.

This clonotype turned up a few times. The DNA for the CDR3 is TGCGCCAGCAGCTTGGAGGCCGGTTATAGCAATCAGCCCCAGCATTTT. This sequence encodes CASSLEAGYSNQPQHF. The rearrangement uses TRBV5-1 and TRBJ1-5; unclear D gene. The CDR3 runs 16 residues. Trimming cost V 0 bases and J 0 bases, with 10 bases left between them. The germline gives CDR1 SGHRS, CDR2 YFSETQ.

The V gene is TRBV25-1, the J gene TRBJ1-5; D is undetermined. V was cut by 1 base and J by 9 bases, with 10 bases left in between. The germline gives CDR1 MGHDK, CDR2 SYGVNS. The CDR3 length is 13 residues. CDR3 residues: CASSESRGGPQHF. CDR3 nucleotides: TGTGCCAGCAGTGAATCGAGAGGAGGGCCCCAGCATTTT.

This clonotype was seen more than once but under ten times. V usage is TRBV7-2 and J usage is TRBJ2-5; TRBD1 is a possible D gene (5 bases). The CDR3 has 15 amino acids. V lost 4 bases to trimming and J lost 0 bases, with 12 bases between them. The germline V gene has CDR1 SGHTA and CDR2 FQGNSA. DNA of the CDR3: TGTGCCAGCAGCTCTAACAGGAATTACCAAGAGACCCAGTACTTC. This encodes CASSSNRNYQETQYF.

The V call is TRBV30, the J call TRBJ2-1; 11 positions match TRBD2. The length of the CDR3 is 16 residues. Germline V CDR1 and CDR2: GTSNPN, SVGIG (reference sequence). V lost 2 bases to trimming and J lost 2 bases; unmatched junction nucleotides: 5. The CDR3 here is CAWSFLSGRAYNEQFF. CDR3 nucleotide sequence: TGTGCCTGGAGTTTCCTTAGCGGGAGGGCCTACAATGAGCAGTTCTTC. Variable domain in full (rest from reference TRBV30 and TRBJ2-1): SQTIHQWPATLVQPVGSPLSLECTVEGTSNPNLYWYRQAAGRGLQLLFYSVGIGQISSEVPQNLSASRPQDRQFILSSKKLLLSDSGFYLCAWSFLSGRAYNEQFFGPGTRLTVL.

This clonotype was seen a few times. The chain uses TRBV4-3 and TRBJ2-1; D ambiguous. V lost 0 bases, J lost 0 bases, and 9 bases lay in between. Germline assignment: CDR1 LGHNA and CDR2 YSLEER. The CDR3 length is 16 residues. The CDR3 sequence is CASSQESRNSYNEQFF. The CDR3 coding sequence is TGCGCCAGCAGCCAAGAATCGCGGAACTCCTACAATGAGCAGTTCTTC.

This clonotype was counted between two and nine times. The chain carries TRBV18 and TRBJ2-1; D unclear. The CDR3 consists of 13 residues. In germline, CDR1 is KGHSH, CDR2 LQKENI. Trimming pared 3 bases from V and 15 bases from J, leaving 18 bases between. The CDR3 bases are TGTGCCAGCTCACCCACCAACGCTGGAAAACCGTTCTTC. Amino acids: CASSPTNAGKPFF.

This chain connects TRBV4-2 to TRBJ2-3; 13 bases line up with TRBD2. Germline V lookup: CDR1 LGHNA, CDR2 YNFKEQ. The CDR3 has 17 residues. V gave up 1 base and J gave up 3 bases; unmatched junction bases: 4. The CDR3 nucleotides are TGTGCCAGCAGCCAAGGCGGACTAGCGGGAGTAACAGATACGCAGTATTTT. It translates to CASSQGGLAGVTDTQYF.

This clonotype was found a few times. V is TRBV7-2 and J is TRBJ2-7; no clear D. Trimming removed 3 bases at V and 6 bases at J, with 6 bases between. CDR1 SGHTA and CDR2 FQGNSA come from the germline V gene. This CDR3 region has 11 residues. CDR3 residues: CASSFRTEQYF. DNA of the CDR3: TGTGCCAGCAGCTTTAGAACCGAGCAGTACTTC.

The chain is built from TRBV11-3 and TRBJ2-7; D not resolved. TRBJ2-1 matches the DNA end more closely, so the J call is doubtful. This CDR3 is built from 16 residues. Germline assignment: CDR1 SGHNT and CDR2 YENEEA. CDR3 nucleotides: TGTGCCAGCAGCTTACTTAAGGGTGGGTACTACAATGAGCAGTTCTTC. It specifies CASSLLKGGYYNEQFF.

On this clonotype: Mismatch with germline at one junction end may stem from a read error. This sequence joins TRBV4-2 and TRBJ2-7, with 11 bases fitting TRBD2. Germline values: CDR1 LGHNA, CDR2 YNFKEQ. The CDR3 totals 14 residues. DNA of the CDR3: TGTGCCAGCAGCCAAGAGTTTAGCGGGAGGGCTTGGGACTTC. It codes for CASSQEFSGRAWDF.

A few counts support this clonotype. The CDR3 loop reads CSVVVAGDEQYF. In DNA, the CDR3 is TGCAGCGTTGTGGTAGCGGGAGACGAGCAGTACTTC. This sequence joins TRBV29-1 and TRBJ2-7; 9 bases align to TRBD2. V gave up 4 bases and J gave up 5 bases; unmatched junction bases: 3. Germline V lookup: CDR1 SQVTM, CDR2 ANQGSEA. The CDR3 is made up of 12 amino acids.

V usage is TRBV29-1 and J usage is TRBJ2-3, with D hard to call. Deletions cut 4 bases from V and 8 bases from J, with 10 bases between. This CDR3 contains 11 residues. Per germline, CDR1 SQVTM and CDR2 ANQGSEA. The CDR3 reads CSVVIFGTQYF. The CDR3 nucleotides are TGCAGCGTTGTGATTTTTGGTACGCAGTATTTT.